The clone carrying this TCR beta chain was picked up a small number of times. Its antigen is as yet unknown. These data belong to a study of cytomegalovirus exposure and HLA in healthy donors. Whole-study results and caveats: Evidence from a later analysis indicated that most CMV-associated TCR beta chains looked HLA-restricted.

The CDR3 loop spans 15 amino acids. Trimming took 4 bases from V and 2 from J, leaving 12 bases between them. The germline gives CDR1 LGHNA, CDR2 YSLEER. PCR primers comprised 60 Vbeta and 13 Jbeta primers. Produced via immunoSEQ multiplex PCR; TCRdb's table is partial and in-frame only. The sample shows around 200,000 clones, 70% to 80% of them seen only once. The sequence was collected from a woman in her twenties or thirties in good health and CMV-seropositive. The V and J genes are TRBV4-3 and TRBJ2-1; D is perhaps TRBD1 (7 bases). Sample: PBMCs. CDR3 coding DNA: TGCGCCAGCAGCCCTCAGGGGGGCGCCTACAATGAGCAGTTCTTC. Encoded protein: CASSPQGGAYNEQFF.